Following are 21 T cell receptor beta chains from one sample sequenced in a study of spatial heterogeneity in lung cancer. Time point noted: sample taken at primary tumor resection. Unsorted whole RNA of tumor, nontumor lung or frozen PBMC was sequenced. TCRdb independently ran MiXCR on the 5' RACE reads; one entry per CDR3 protein. The table includes fewer than 20,000 distinct CDR3 sequences, about a fifth detected once. The sequences come from PBMCs, collected at surgery. All receptors derive from a male donor with early-stage non-small cell lung cancer.

The gene calls are TRBV11-2 and TRBJ2-3, with 11 nucleotides matching TRBD2. Per germline, CDR1 SGHAT and CDR2 FQNNGV. The CDR3 is 16 amino acids. The J segment lost 1 base and the V segment lost 1 base, leaving 1 base of the junction unmatched. The CDR3 nucleotides read TGTGCCAGCAGCTTAGTGGGACTAGCGGGCACAGATACGCAGTATTTT. Translating it yields CASSLVGLAGTDTQYF.

This clonotype was recorded only once. The chain is built from TRBV6-5 and TRBJ2-7; D not resolved. CDR3 length: 14 amino acids. Trimming shortened V by 6 bases and J by 4 bases, and 16 bases separated the two germline ends. Per the germline V gene, CDR1 is MNHEY and CDR2 is SVGAGI. CDR3 nucleotide sequence: TGTGCCAGCAGCGATCCACTTGGGAAATACGAGCAGTACTTC. Translated: CASSDPLGKYEQYF.

The rearrangement uses TRBV7-3 and TRBJ2-1; 7 bases line up with TRBD1. Trimming took 5 bases from V and 2 from J; bases not matched to a gene: 12. From germline, CDR1 is SGHTA and CDR2 FQGTGA. The CDR3 is 17 residues long. The CDR3, as DNA: TGTGCCAGCAGCCCCCCACAGGGGTTTGGTGCCTACAATGAGCAGTTCTTC. Residues: CASSPPQGFGAYNEQFF. The variable domain in full, with the rest retrieved from reference TRBV7-3 and TRBJ2-1, is GAGVSQTPSNKVTEKGKYVELRCDPISGHTALYWYRQSLGQGPEFLIYFQGTGAADDSGLPNDRFFAVRPEGSVSTLKIQRTERGDSAVYLCASSPPQGFGAYNEQFFGPGTRLTVL.

The rearrangement uses TRBV6-2 or TRBV6-3 and TRBJ2-1; 13 nucleotides align to TRBD2. This CDR3 spans 19 amino acids. Germline V CDR1 and CDR2: MNHEY, SVGEGT. J lost 0 bases, V lost 2 bases, and 7 bases had no gene match. Here the CDR3 DNA reads TGTGCCAGCAGTTACCCGGGACTAGCGGGATGGAGCTCCTACAATGAGCAGTTCTTC. Amino acids: CASSYPGLAGWSSYNEQFF.

V is TRBV10-3 and J is TRBJ2-3; 9 nucleotides align to TRBD2. CDR1 is ENHRY and CDR2 is SYGVKD in the germline V gene. This CDR3 comprises 21 residues. The V segment lost 5 bases and the J segment 1 base; nucleotides outside the gene matches: 22. DNA of the CDR3: TGTGCCATCAGTCGAGTACCCTCCGGGGGTAGCGGGAGAAGAGGCACAGATACGCAGTATTTT. It specifies CAISRVPSGGSGRRGTDTQYF.

This clonotype was observed a few times. The chain is built from TRBV5-1 and TRBJ2-1, with D possibly being TRBD1 or TRBD2 (5 bases each). The CDR3 is 12 amino acids. Per germline, CDR1 SGHRS and CDR2 YFSETQ. The V and J ends lost 0 bases and 7 bases respectively, with 5 bases between them. The CDR3 DNA reads as TGCGCCAGCAGCTTGGGGGGGAATGAGCAGTTCTTC. Translated, it gives CASSLGGNEQFF.

The chain is built from TRBV5-6 and TRBJ1-2; no definite D call. The V and J ends lost 1 base and 8 bases respectively, with 9 bases between them. Germline V gene lookup returns CDR1 SGHDT and CDR2 YYEEEE. This CDR3 has 12 residues. In DNA form, the CDR3 reads TGTGCCAGCAGCTTGTGGATGGGAGGCTACACCTTC. Protein: CASSLWMGGYTF.

This clonotype was observed at least ten times. The chain is built from TRBV27 and TRBJ2-7; D is possibly TRBD1 (5 bases). Trimming cost V 0 bases and J 6 bases, with 15 bases left between them. In germline, CDR1 is MNHEY, CDR2 SMNVEV (reference sequence). CDR3 length: 15 residues. CDR3 bases: TGTGCCAGCAGTTTATCGGGGTCAGGGTTTGGCGAGCAGTACTTC. It codes for CASSLSGSGFGEQYF.

Sample share makes this clonotype medium-sized. This chain uses TRBV12-3 or TRBV12-4 with TRBJ1-6, with a possible D match to TRBD1 (6 bases). Trimming removed 7 bases from V and 0 bases from J, with 16 bases in between. The CDR3 consists of 17 residues. DNA of the CDR3: TGTGCCAGCACCCTGACAGGACCGAGCTCCTATAATTCACCCCTCCACTTT. Protein product: CASTLTGPSSYNSPLHF.

This chain links TRBV6-5 with TRBJ1-1, with D tentatively TRBD1 (5 bases). Germline V gene sequence: CDR1 MNHEY, CDR2 SVGAGI. The ends were cut back, 7 bases at V and 0 bases at J, with 12 bases in the middle. The CDR3 length is 14 residues. The CDR3 reads CASNYGGMNTEAFF. The CDR3 bases are TGTGCCAGCAACTACGGGGGAATGAACACTGAAGCTTTCTTT.

This clonotype is labeled as medium-sized. The chain's CDR3 is CASGTMSSYNEQFF. CDR3 bases: TGTGCCAGCGGAACGATGAGCTCCTACAATGAGCAGTTCTTC. This chain connects TRBV27 to TRBJ2-1, with unresolved D. Trimming removed 8 bases from V and 0 bases from J, with 11 bases in between. Looked up from germline, CDR1 is MNHEY and CDR2 is SMNVEV (reference sequence). The CDR3 length is 14 residues.

This clonotype has just a few counts. The rearrangement joins TRBV20-1 to TRBJ2-7; TRBD1 agrees at 7 bases. V lost 0 bases to trimming and J lost 2 bases; unmatched junction nucleotides: 7. The CDR3 covers 15 residues. Germline CDR1 is DFQATT and CDR2 is SNEGSKA (reference sequence). CDR3 loop: CSARDRQGTAYEQYF. CDR3 nucleotides: TGCAGTGCTAGAGATAGACAGGGTACCGCCTACGAGCAGTACTTC.

J is TRBJ2-7 and V is TRBV12-3 or TRBV12-4; TRBD1 aligns across 7 bases. After removal of 6 bases from V and 1 base from J, the junction contained 6 bases not matched to a gene. CDR3 length equals 14 residues. The CDR3 is CASSLGQDSYEQYF. The CDR3 coding sequence is TGTGCCAGCAGCCTTGGACAGGATTCCTACGAGCAGTACTTC.

This rearrangement joins TRBV20-1 to TRBJ2-7; 11 bases match TRBD1. The CDR3 is made up of 14 amino acids. Germline V lookup: CDR1 DFQATT, CDR2 SNEGSKA (reference sequence). Trimming at V came to 5 bases and at J to 4 bases, leaving 7 bases not matched to a gene. CDR3 in DNA: TGCAGTGCTGGGAGGACAGGGGGCGCATACGAGCAGTACTTC. Amino acid sequence: CSAGRTGGAYEQYF.

As concerns this clonotype: This could be a read error, since a much larger clone is one nucleotide away. The chain joins TRBV3-1 to TRBJ2-7; perhaps D is TRBD1 or TRBD2 (6 bases each). The CDR3 length is 13 residues. The germline V gene encodes CDR1 LGHDT and CDR2 YNNKEL (reference sequence). CDR3 sequence reads: CVSSQGGSYEQYF. CDR3 nucleotides: TGTGTCAGCAGCCAAGGGGGGTCCTACGAGCAGTACTTC.

This clonotype was counted many times. The chain couples TRBV12-3 or TRBV12-4 to TRBJ1-1, with 7 bases fitting TRBD1. V lost 5 bases to trimming and J lost 1 base; unmatched junction nucleotides: 4. The CDR3 contains 14 residues. CDR3 in amino acids: CASSPGTANTEAFF. The CDR3 DNA sequence: TGTGCCAGCAGTCCCGGGACAGCGAACACTGAAGCTTTCTTT.

This clonotype was seen repeatedly, ten times or more. CDR3 amino acids: CASSYSDGNTIYF. The CDR3 DNA reads TGTGCCAGCAGTTACAGTGACGGAAACACCATATATTTT. The rearrangement uses TRBV6-5 and TRBJ1-3; no clear D. The CDR3 sequence is 13 residues long. Germline CDR1 reads MNHEY; CDR2 reads SVGAGI. V was pared by 2 bases and J by 4 bases, with 6 bases between.

Only a few counts were recorded for this clonotype. This chain uses TRBV19 with TRBJ2-2, with unresolved D. CDR3 size: 13 residues. Germline V lookup: CDR1 LNHDA, CDR2 SQIVND (reference sequence). V was trimmed by 3 bases and J by 6 bases, leaving 8 bases between them. The CDR3 region is CASSINGPGELFF. As DNA, the CDR3 is TGTGCCAGTAGTATCAATGGGCCCGGGGAGCTGTTTTTT.

This chain connects TRBV29-1 to TRBJ1-1, with D possibly being TRBD1 (5 bases). The CDR3 totals 14 residues. CDR1 is SQVTM and CDR2 is ANQGSEA in the germline V gene. Trimming shortened V by 4 bases and J by 1 base, and 13 bases separated the two germline ends. In nucleotides, the CDR3 is TGCAGCGTTGTAGGTCCGGGGGGGAACACTGAAGCTTTCTTT. Its protein product is CSVVGPGGNTEAFF.

The sample holds many counts of this clonotype. This chain joins TRBV5-6 and TRBJ1-2; TRBD1 might be the D (6 bases). This CDR3 is built from 18 residues. Trimming pared 5 bases from V and 4 bases from J, leaving 27 bases between. Germline V gene lookup returns CDR1 SGHDT and CDR2 YYEEEE. The CDR3 is CASRIGLHTLGQSYGYTF. CDR3 DNA: TGTGCCAGCAGGATTGGTCTACACACACTGGGACAAAGCTATGGCTACACCTTC.

J is TRBJ2-3 and V is TRBV6-6; TRBD2 aligns across 9 bases. Germline V gene data show CDR1 as MNHNY and CDR2 as SVGAGI (reference sequence). This CDR3 spans 14 amino acids. J was trimmed by 2 bases and V by 10 bases; bases with no gene match: 7. In DNA form, the CDR3 reads TGTGCCACCCACGAGCGGGGGGACACAGATACGCAGTATTTT. Its protein product is CATHERGDTDTQYF.